This T cell receptor beta chain originates from a study of T-cell reconstitution after alpha-beta-depleted transplantation in children (dated by TCRdb to 2016 to 2017). Describing the broader study: T-cell immune reconstitution after TCRalphabeta/CD19-depleted allogeneic hematopoietic cell transplantation in children was quantitatively tracked in the study by means of TCR repertoire profiling.

Reading the label with the study, this specimen's treatment or condition is: allogeneic hematopoietic cell transplantation with graft depleted of TCRalphabeta T cells and CD19 B cells. Transplant recipients were children who received TCRalphabeta/CD19-depleted allogeneic hematopoietic cell grafts. Study-wide conclusions, independent of this receptor: The high TCRbeta diversity at day 60 in some patients was ascribed to recipient T cells and intrathymic progenitors that had survived conditioning. Hyperexpanded clone frequencies declined over subsequent months; after one year, T-cell counts and TCRbeta diversity were mostly attributed to newly produced T cells. About two months after transplant, the apparently early recovery of alphabetaT-cell counts reportedly depended on just several hundred clones that had expanded rapidly and came from non-depleted graft cells.

Taken from the germline V gene (reference sequence), the CDR1 and CDR2 loops are LNHDA and SQIVND. V lost 9 bases and J lost 0 bases; the stretch between them is 15 bases long. Including the terminal cysteine and phenylalanine, the CDR3 comprises 15 residues. The read is trimmed to its CDR3 DNA, 45 bases read in frame from base 1. This clonotype appeared a single time. Its antigen has not been determined. Per-base qualities were not stored, and no clone one base away is much larger. A single read is weak support. Library construction relied on PCR. The reads were generated on an Illumina HiSeq 2500. TCR libraries were prepared with molecular barcoding, using unique molecular identifiers to normalize TCRbeta repertoire quantification. TCRdb's own reprocessing of the public reads used fastp at Q25 and MiXCR and kept productive beta chains. Each record represents a unique CDR3 protein, reported with the most common genes and DNA among its rows. The sample contains approximately 520,000 distinct CDR3 sequences, more than 9.5% of them found a single time. Jointly, the top ten make up around 15% of the sample.

This receptor was identified in a female patient under 10 years old who had a stem cell transplant for aplastic anemia, so the T cells may come from the graft donor. The rearranged chain carries TRBV19 and TRBJ1-5; perhaps TRBD1 is the D gene, with 5 bases matching. Sample: PBMCs, mostly from graft donor cells, taken 180 days after TCRalphabeta/CD19-depleted stem cell transplant. At the DNA level, the sequence is TGTGCCAGCAGAGAGGTGGGGGTTAGCAATCAGCCCCAGCATTTT. Its translation reads: CASREVGVSNQPQHF.